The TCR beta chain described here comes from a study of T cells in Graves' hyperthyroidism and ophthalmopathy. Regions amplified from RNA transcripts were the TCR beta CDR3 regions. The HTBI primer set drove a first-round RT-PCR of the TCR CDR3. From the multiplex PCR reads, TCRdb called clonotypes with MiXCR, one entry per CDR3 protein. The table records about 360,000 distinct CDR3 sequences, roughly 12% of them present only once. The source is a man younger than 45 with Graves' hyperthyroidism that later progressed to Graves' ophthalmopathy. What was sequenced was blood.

CDR3: CASRRTGGENYGYTF. The DNA of the CDR3 is TGTGCCAGCAGACGTACAGGGGGTGAGAACTATGGCTACACCTTC. The rearrangement joins TRBV7-9 to TRBJ1-2; 8 nucleotides agree with TRBD1. The CDR3 is 15 amino acids. With 6 bases clipped from V and 2 bases from J, the junction kept 8 bases outside the gene matches. The germline gives CDR1 SEHNR, CDR2 FQNEAQ (reference sequence). The full variable domain, in which reference TRBV7-9 and TRBJ1-2 provide the parts outside the CDR3, is DTGVSQNPRHKITKRGQNVTFRCDPISEHNRLYWYRQTLGQGPEFLTYFQNEAQLEKSRLLSDRFSAERPKGSFSTLEIQRTEQGDSAMYLCASRRTGGENYGYTFGSGTRLTVV.